In this sample, the clone carrying this T cell receptor beta chain turned up many times. Its antigen is unknown. This entry is derived from a study of human T cells and chemical hapten exposure. Turning to the study itself: Patch tests put 0.01% DPC on the upper back, read at 6 days.

Germline CDR1 MNHNY, CDR2 SVGAGI (reference sequence). Trimming left V 6 bases short and J 10 bases short, with 15 bases between. The CDR3 totals 12 residues. Overall study results and limits: Significantly more large CDR3 similarity clusters arose among expanded TCRs than among controls.

The library tagged each cDNA molecule with unique molecular identifiers. TCRdb itself ran the RACE reads through MiXCR, one entry per CDR3 protein. The table includes 50,000 to 75,000 distinct CDR3 sequences, about 11% detected once. Regarding time point: patch test 3, about 24 weeks after DPC sensitization. Indicated treatment: therapeutic diphenylcyclopropenone sensitization with weekly scalp DPC. The chain uses TRBV6-6 and TRBJ1-1, with D possibly matching TRBD1 (5 bases). The TCR was taken from a woman aged 25-40 years with alopecia areata. Some clones in this sample may be carry-over from other donors' samples. Sequencing used whole blood, obtained in connection with sensitization to the hapten diphenylcyclopropenone (DPC). CDR3 bases: TGTGCCAGCAGCCCGGACATGGGCGGAGCTTTCTTT. Translation gives CASSPDMGGAFF.